This entry describes one T cell receptor (beta chain). The data derive from a study of OX40 agonist ivuxolimab in advanced cancers. Repertoires were generated with immunoSEQ multiplex PCR, while TCRdb's copy carries only in-frame clones and drops some. The data contain fewer than 55,000 clones, approximately 83% of them seen just once; the ten biggest clones take up 9.5% to 15%. The CDR3 has 15 amino acids. The ends lost 4 bases at V and 4 bases at J; junction bases unmatched: 3. CDR1 and CDR2 from the germline V gene are LGHNA and YNFKEQ. This chain joins TRBV4-2 and TRBJ2-2; 10 bases match TRBD2. This material consisted of CD4+ or CD8+ T cells sorted from blood, taken in a trial of the OX40 agonist ivuxolimab. The origin of this receptor is an adult with an advanced solid tumor such as melanoma, head and neck, liver or kidney cancer. CDR3 DNA: TGTGCCAGCAGCCCCCTAGCGGGAGCCACCGGGGAGCTGTTTTTT. Amino acids: CASSPLAGATGELFF.